Here is one T cell receptor beta chain with its context. This clone was picked up one time. The antigen it binds to is not known. Qualities for individual bases were not recorded, and no much larger clone is one base off. A second Seattle source provided samples from volunteer blood donors who had recovered from COVID-19. Whole blood was collected in K2EDTA tubes by collaborating institutions according to the institutions' own protocols. Collaborator samples were shipped for TCRbeta analysis as frozen whole blood, isolated PBMCs, or DNA extracted from either sample type. The sample is drawn from a study of blood T cell repertoires in COVID-19 (TCRdb year 2020). In terms of the full investigation: Collaborator samples came from the United States, Italy and Spain and covered acute and convalescent phases of COVID-19. The samples were drawn from two sources: the first 160 participants of the ongoing ImmuneRACE study, and 1,254 subjects contributed by 6 global collaborators. Deeply sampled blood TCRbeta repertoires from subjects exposed to, actively infected with, or recovered from COVID-19 were included in the dataset. The material from the prospective study consisted of cDNA or gDNA derived from T cells, B-cell-depleted T cells, or PBMCs. HLA class I and class II types, where available, came from metadata supplied by the sample provider rather than from assay-based typing. Sample metadata almost always included a de-identified subject ID, COVID-19 status, age in years and sex. A freely available public database, intended as a resource for researchers studying the immune response to SARS-CoV-2, is where the repertoires were released.

The immunoSEQ Assay, a bias-controlled multiplex PCR, was used to amplify TCRbeta CDR3 regions from genomic DNA. On the study's bioinformatics: Nucleated cell counts per sample were estimated from amplification of reference gene primers within the assay. Sequence reads were collapsed and filtered to measure the absolute abundance of every unique TCRbeta CDR3 rearrangement. Productive Simpson clonality was computed per sample as the square root of Simpson's diversity index over productive rearrangements. Entries here come from immuneACCESS through TCRdb and include only in-frame sequences with V and J called. Some clones fail to appear in such tables; in the studies checked, an unresolved V gene covers under half of the shortfall, and the cause of the remainder is unknown. That table supplies the V and J calls and clone size; D and trimming were determined from the DNA. The sample includes 200,000 or so clones, with 75% to 90% observed a single time. The top ten clones comprise less than 7.5% of the sample.

The germline V gene specifies SGHTA as CDR1 and FQGTGA as CDR2. Trimming removed 5 bases from V and 3 bases from J, leaving 16 bases between the germline ends. CDR3 length: 15 amino acids, cysteine to phenylalanine. The entry retains the CDR3 DNA only, 45 bases that are in frame from base 1. What the research found in general, with its limitations: The quantity of clinical and demographic metadata differed by source and by participant and was supplied without curation.

The clonotype originates from a man in his sixties who had recovered from COVID-19. The chain links TRBV7-3 with TRBJ1-2; no D segment can be confidently identified. Material for sequencing was peripheral blood. The sequenced DNA is TGTGCCAGCAGCCCTAACCTTTTCTCCCACTATGGCTACACCTTC. Protein translation: CASSPNLFSHYGYTF.